The 20 T cell receptor beta chains reported below all come from one sample, sequenced in a study of shared clonotypes between healthy human individuals. Some clones are missing from TCRdb's copy, which holds only in-frame ones; the method was immunoSEQ multiplex PCR. This sample has under 2,000,000 clones, with about 95% found just once. It was CD45RO-negative cells, positively selected for CCR7, that made up naive CD8 cells, with terminally differentiated effector memory CD45RA+ cells excluded. Sequences were obtained from naive CD8+ T cells sorted from blood. These TCRs come from a man younger than 30 in good health.

This chain uses TRBV4-3 with TRBJ1-6; D ambiguous. The V gene's germline CDR1 is LGHNA and CDR2 YSLEER. This CDR3 spans 15 amino acids. Trimming removed 2 bases at V and 7 bases at J, with 12 bases between. CDR3 sequence reads: CASSQTRSLNSPLHF. DNA for the CDR3: TGCGCCAGCAGCCAAACCCGGAGTCTGAATTCACCCCTCCACTTT.

V usage is TRBV7-9 and J usage is TRBJ2-5; no firm D call. Deletions cut 5 bases from V and 4 bases from J, with 20 bases between. This CDR3 is built from 16 residues. Germline CDR1 reads SEHNR; CDR2 reads FQNEAQ (reference sequence). CDR3 nucleotide sequence: TGTGCCAGCAGCCCATCGGTAGATTATGTCCCAGAGACCCAGTACTTC. Its protein product is CASSPSVDYVPETQYF. Full variable domain (remainder filled in from reference TRBV7-9 and TRBJ2-5): DTGVSQNPRHKITKRGQNVTFRCDPISEHNRLYWYRQTLGQGPEFLTYFQNEAQLEKSRLLSDRFSAERPKGSFSTLEIQRTEQGDSAMYLCASSPSVDYVPETQYFGPGTRLLVL.

This rearrangement joins TRBV6-1 to TRBJ2-7, with D perhaps given as TRBD1 or TRBD2 (6 bases each). Trimming took 2 bases from V and 3 from J, leaving 17 bases between them. From germline, CDR1 is MNHNS and CDR2 SASEGT. The CDR3 is made up of 16 amino acids. CDR3 sequence: CASSENLGGTGYEQYF. For the CDR3, the DNA is TGTGCCAGCAGTGAAAACTTAGGGGGGACCGGCTACGAGCAGTACTTC.

On this clone itself: Other DNA sequences in the sample encode the same CDR3. V gene TRBV13 combines with J gene TRBJ2-3, with D perhaps given as TRBD1 or TRBD2 (5 bases each). From germline, CDR1 is PRHDT and CDR2 FYEKMQ (reference sequence). This CDR3 comprises 15 residues. Trimming took off 5 bases at V and 3 bases at J, with 15 bases between the two ends. The CDR3 spells CASSLRDPLTDTQYF. CDR3 nucleotide sequence: TGTGCCAGCAGCCTCCGGGACCCTCTTACAGATACGCAGTATTTT.

V usage is TRBV6-5 and J usage is TRBJ2-3; tentative D call: TRBD2 (5 bases). V lost 5 bases, J lost 2 bases, and 11 bases lay in between. This CDR3 region has 14 residues. Per germline, CDR1 MNHEY and CDR2 SVGAGI. The CDR3 DNA is TGTGCCAGCAGTCAGTGGGAGTTCACAGATACGCAGTATTTT. It is translated as CASSQWEFTDTQYF.

The chain has TRBV19 and TRBJ1-1, with TRBD1 matching over 10 bases. Germline values: CDR1 LNHDA, CDR2 SQIVND (reference sequence). The CDR3 spans 17 residues. V dropped 6 bases and J dropped 4; count of bases not matched to a gene: 14. This chain's CDR3 is CASRVQTGQGPSTEAFF. In nucleotides, the CDR3 is TGTGCCAGTAGGGTTCAGACGGGACAGGGGCCCTCCACTGAAGCTTTCTTT.

The V gene is TRBV13, the J gene TRBJ2-5; D not resolved. Looked up from germline, CDR1 is PRHDT and CDR2 is FYEKMQ (reference sequence). Between the trimmed V and J ends, which lost 0 bases and 3 bases, there was a span of 8 bases. The CDR3 totals 14 residues. Here the CDR3 reads CASSLGRAEETQYF. CDR3 sequence (DNA): TGTGCCAGCAGCTTAGGAAGGGCGGAAGAGACCCAGTACTTC. Full variable domain (rest looked up from reference TRBV13 and TRBJ2-5): AAGVIQSPRHLIKEKRETATLKCYPIPRHDTVYWYQQGPGQDPQFLISFYEKMQSDKGSIPDRFSAQQFSDYHSELNMSSLELGDSALYFCASSLGRAEETQYFGPGTRLLVL.

The rearrangement uses TRBV28 and TRBJ1-4; TRBD1 might be the D (5 bases). There are 15 residues in the CDR3. Looked up from germline, CDR1 is MDHEN and CDR2 is SYDVKM. The V end was cut by 5 bases, the J end by 1 base, with 11 bases between. CDR3: CASSPRQITNEKLFF. The DNA for the CDR3 is TGTGCCAGCAGTCCGCGACAGATAACTAATGAAAAACTGTTTTTT.

The chain joins TRBV6-5 to TRBJ2-5; a possible D gene is TRBD1 (5 bases). Looked up from germline, CDR1 is MNHEY and CDR2 is SVGAGI. Trimming took 6 bases from V and 2 from J, leaving 10 bases between them. The CDR3 extends over 13 amino acids. CDR3 region: CASSRAFQETQYF. CDR3 nucleotides: TGTGCCAGCAGCAGGGCATTTCAAGAGACCCAGTACTTC.

This rearrangement joins TRBV5-6 to TRBJ2-5, with 9 positions matching TRBD1. This CDR3 spans 14 amino acids. After removal of 4 bases from V and 5 bases from J, the junction contained 6 bases not matched to a gene. The germline gives CDR1 SGHDT, CDR2 YYEEEE. The CDR3 protein is CASSPQGAWETQYF. CDR3 DNA: TGTGCCAGCAGCCCACAGGGGGCTTGGGAGACCCAGTACTTC.

The chain has TRBV4-3 and TRBJ2-3, with D tentatively TRBD1 or TRBD2 (5 bases each). The CDR3 runs 19 residues. Germline V gives CDR1 LGHNA, CDR2 YSLEER. V was cut by 0 bases and J by 3 bases, with 22 bases left in between. The CDR3 here is CASSQDVTGPILKTDTQYF. The CDR3 DNA follows: TGCGCCAGCAGCCAAGATGTGACGGGACCCATCCTAAAAACAGATACGCAGTATTTT.

The chain couples TRBV7-6 to TRBJ2-7; 8 nucleotides line up with TRBD1. Trimming at V came to 4 bases and at J to 5 bases, leaving 10 bases not matched to a gene. Germline V CDR1 and CDR2: SGHVS, FNYEAQ. This CDR3 comprises 15 residues. The CDR3 coding sequence is TGTGCCAGCAGCTCAAATGATCAGGGGGCGCACGAGCAGTACTTC. This codes for CASSSNDQGAHEQYF.

The genes are TRBV13 and TRBJ2-5; 7 bases map to TRBD1. The ends lost 7 bases at V and 5 bases at J; junction bases unmatched: 7. There are 13 residues in the CDR3. The germline V gene has CDR1 PRHDT and CDR2 FYEKMQ (reference sequence). The CDR3 loop reads CASTEGGDETQYF. The CDR3 DNA follows: TGTGCCAGCACGGAAGGGGGCGATGAGACCCAGTACTTC.

The chain combines TRBV19 with TRBJ2-7; TRBD2 agrees at 7 bases. Germline trimming cut 1 base from V and 2 bases from J; bases unmatched to any gene: 8. Germline CDR1 and CDR2: LNHDA and SQIVND (reference sequence). The CDR3 is made up of 16 amino acids. CDR3 nucleotides: TGTGCCAGTAGTATAGGGGAGGGAATAGGCGCCTACGAGCAGTACTTC. Its translation is CASSIGEGIGAYEQYF.

This rearrangement joins TRBV9 to TRBJ1-1, with a tentative D call TRBD1 (6 bases). The V gene's germline CDR1 is SGDLS and CDR2 YYNGEE. CDR3 size: 16 residues. V was cut by 3 bases and J by 0 bases, with 15 bases left in between. The DNA for the CDR3 is TGTGCCAGCAGCGCTCAGGACAGTTTAATGAACACTGAAGCTTTCTTT. Translated: CASSAQDSLMNTEAFF.

The V gene is TRBV6-5, the J gene TRBJ2-5; TRBD1 matches 8 bases. Germline V gene lookup returns CDR1 MNHEY and CDR2 SVGAGI. This CDR3 is 13 amino acids long. V dropped 6 bases and J dropped 7; count of bases not matched to a gene: 7. This CDR3 is CASSLGQGGTQYF. CDR3 bases: TGTGCCAGCAGCTTAGGACAGGGTGGGACCCAGTACTTC.

The V gene is TRBV15, the J gene TRBJ2-2, with TRBD1 as a possible D gene (5 bases). The CDR3 totals 17 residues. Germline V gene lookup returns CDR1 LNHNV and CDR2 YYDKDF (reference sequence). Trimming pared 0 bases from V and 3 bases from J, leaving 14 bases between. This chain's CDR3 is CATSRDIRDQYTGELFF. CDR3 in DNA: TGTGCCACCAGCAGAGATATCAGGGATCAGTACACCGGGGAGCTGTTTTTT.

The CDR3 region is CASSGEGDQPQHF. The CDR3 DNA sequence: TGTGCCAGCAGCGGGGAGGGAGATCAGCCCCAGCATTTT. The chain has TRBV9 and TRBJ1-5; D not resolved. Germline V gives CDR1 SGDLS, CDR2 YYNGEE. The CDR3 consists of 13 residues. Trimming removed 3 bases from V and 5 bases from J, with 9 bases in between.

Details on this clone: Additional DNA sequences in this sample encode the identical CDR3. J is TRBJ2-7 and V is TRBV10-1; D possibly corresponds to TRBD1 (6 bases). The germline V gene encodes CDR1 WNHNN and CDR2 SYGVQD (reference sequence). CDR3 length: 13 residues. Trimming cost V 3 bases and J 2 bases, with 8 bases left between them. CDR3 loop: CASSEGQTYEQYF. The DNA of the CDR3 is TGCGCCAGCAGTGAAGGACAGACCTACGAGCAGTACTTC.

This chain connects TRBV7-8 to TRBJ1-5, with 7 nucleotides matching TRBD1. The trim removed 2 bases at V and 5 bases at J, leaving 6 bases unmatched. There are 15 residues in the CDR3. The germline CDR1 and CDR2 sequences are SGHVS and FQNEAQ. This CDR3 reads CASSLLQGTDQPQHF. The CDR3 DNA reads as TGTGCCAGCAGCTTATTACAGGGGACTGATCAGCCCCAGCATTTT.